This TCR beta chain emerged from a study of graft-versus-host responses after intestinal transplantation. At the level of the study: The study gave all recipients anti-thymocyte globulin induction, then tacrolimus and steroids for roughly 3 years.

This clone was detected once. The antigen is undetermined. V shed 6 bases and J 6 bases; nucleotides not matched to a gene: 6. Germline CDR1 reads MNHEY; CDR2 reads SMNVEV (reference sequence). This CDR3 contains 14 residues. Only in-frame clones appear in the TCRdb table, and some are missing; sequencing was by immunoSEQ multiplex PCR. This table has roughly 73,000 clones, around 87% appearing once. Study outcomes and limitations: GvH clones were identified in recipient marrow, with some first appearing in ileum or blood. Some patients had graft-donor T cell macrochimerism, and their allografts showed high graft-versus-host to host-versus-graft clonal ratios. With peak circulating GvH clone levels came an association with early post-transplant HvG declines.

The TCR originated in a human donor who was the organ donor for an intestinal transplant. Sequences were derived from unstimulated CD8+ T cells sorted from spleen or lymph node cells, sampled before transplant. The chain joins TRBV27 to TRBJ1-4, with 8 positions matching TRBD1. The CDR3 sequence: CASRITGGDEKLFF. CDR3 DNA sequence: TGTGCCAGCAGAATAACAGGGGGGGATGAAAAACTGTTTTTT.